This T cell receptor (beta chain) was retrieved from a study of Graves' ophthalmopathy and Graves' hyperthyroidism. Comment on this clonotype: What it recognizes is unknown.

Study observations and caveats: Ophthalmopathy progression cases were predicted by the model with approximately 66% sensitivity and almost 75% specificity. Most expanded clonotypes in thyroid above 0.001 frequency also showed up in blood.

Diagnosis relied on clinical symptoms, serum thyroxine, TRAb, thyroid ultrasound and orbital computed tomography. PBMCs were isolated by Ficoll-Paque density gradient centrifugation, using more than 8.5 ml of fresh peripheral blood as the starting material. Losses at the gene ends were 3 bases for V and 5 bases for J; bases not matched to a gene: 7. The CDR3 has 15 amino acids. Germline CDR1 is MRHNA and CDR2 is SNTAGT. Transcripts of RNA were the source for amplifying TCR beta CDR3 regions. The authors performed first-round RT-PCR with HTBI primers and then a second-round multiplex PCR. MiXCR, applied by TCRdb to the multiplex PCR reads, yields one record per CDR3 protein. The sample holds about 640,000 distinct CDR3 sequences, about two fifths seen once.

This sequence joins TRBV6-4 and TRBJ2-7, with TRBD2 matching 10 bases. The source is an adult man with Graves' ophthalmopathy. Source material: peripheral blood. CDR3 region: CASSEEASGSHEQYF. CDR3 in DNA: TGTGCCAGCAGTGAGGAGGCTAGCGGGAGTCACGAGCAGTACTTC.